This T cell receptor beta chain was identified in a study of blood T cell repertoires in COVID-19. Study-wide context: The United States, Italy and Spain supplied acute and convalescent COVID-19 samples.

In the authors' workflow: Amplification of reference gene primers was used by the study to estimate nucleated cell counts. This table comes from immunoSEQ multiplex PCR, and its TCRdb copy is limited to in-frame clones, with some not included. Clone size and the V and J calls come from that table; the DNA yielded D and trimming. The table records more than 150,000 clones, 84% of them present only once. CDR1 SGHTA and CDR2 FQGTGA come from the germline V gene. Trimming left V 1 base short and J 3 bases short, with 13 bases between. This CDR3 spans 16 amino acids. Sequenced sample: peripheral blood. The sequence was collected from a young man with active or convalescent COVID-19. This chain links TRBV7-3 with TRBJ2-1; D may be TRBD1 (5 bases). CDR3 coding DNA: TGTGCCAGCAGCTTAATGCGCAGTCAGGGCTACAATGAGCAGTTCTTC. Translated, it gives CASSLMRSQGYNEQFF.